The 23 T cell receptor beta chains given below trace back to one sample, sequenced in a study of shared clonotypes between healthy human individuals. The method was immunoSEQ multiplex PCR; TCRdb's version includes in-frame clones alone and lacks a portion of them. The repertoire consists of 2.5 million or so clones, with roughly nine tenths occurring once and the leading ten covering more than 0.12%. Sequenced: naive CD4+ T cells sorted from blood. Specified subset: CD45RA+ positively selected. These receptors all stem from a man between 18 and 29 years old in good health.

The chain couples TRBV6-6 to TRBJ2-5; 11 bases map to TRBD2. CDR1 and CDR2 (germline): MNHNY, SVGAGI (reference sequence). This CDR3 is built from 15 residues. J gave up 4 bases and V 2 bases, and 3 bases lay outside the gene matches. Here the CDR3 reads CASSYDLAGGETQYF. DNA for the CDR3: TGTGCCAGCAGTTACGATCTAGCGGGAGGAGAGACCCAGTACTTC.

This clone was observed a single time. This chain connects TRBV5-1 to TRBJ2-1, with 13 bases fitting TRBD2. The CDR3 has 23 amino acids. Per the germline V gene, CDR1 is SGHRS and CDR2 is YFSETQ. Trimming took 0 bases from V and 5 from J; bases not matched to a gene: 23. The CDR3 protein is CASSLGRTGVSGLAGRVNNEQFF. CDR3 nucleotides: TGCGCCAGCAGCTTGGGGCGGACAGGAGTGTCGGGACTAGCGGGACGCGTCAACAATGAGCAGTTCTTC.

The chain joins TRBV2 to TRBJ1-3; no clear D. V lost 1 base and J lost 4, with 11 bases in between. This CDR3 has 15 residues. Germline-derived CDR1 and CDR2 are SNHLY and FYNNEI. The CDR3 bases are TGTGCCAGCAGTGAAGGGGTAGGGTTAGGAAACACCATATATTTT. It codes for CASSEGVGLGNTIYF.

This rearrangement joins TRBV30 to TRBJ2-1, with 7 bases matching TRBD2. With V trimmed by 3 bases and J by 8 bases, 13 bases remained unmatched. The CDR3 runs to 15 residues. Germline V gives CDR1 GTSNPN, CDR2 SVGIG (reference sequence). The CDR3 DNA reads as TGTGCCTGGAGCGCCGGGCGGGGGAGAGGATATGAGCAGTTCTTC. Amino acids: CAWSAGRGRGYEQFF.

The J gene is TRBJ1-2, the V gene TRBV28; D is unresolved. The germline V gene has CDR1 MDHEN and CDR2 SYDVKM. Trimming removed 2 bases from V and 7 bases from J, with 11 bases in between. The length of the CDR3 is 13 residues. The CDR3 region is CASSLVLGSGYTF. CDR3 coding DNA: TGTGCCAGCAGTTTAGTTTTGGGCTCTGGCTACACCTTC.

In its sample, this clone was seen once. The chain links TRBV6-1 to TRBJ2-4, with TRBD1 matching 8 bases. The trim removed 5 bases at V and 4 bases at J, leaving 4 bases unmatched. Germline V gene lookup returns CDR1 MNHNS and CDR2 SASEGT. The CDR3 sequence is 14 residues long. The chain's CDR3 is CASSSGQGKNIQYF. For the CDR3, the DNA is TGTGCCAGCAGTTCAGGACAGGGTAAAAACATTCAGTACTTC.

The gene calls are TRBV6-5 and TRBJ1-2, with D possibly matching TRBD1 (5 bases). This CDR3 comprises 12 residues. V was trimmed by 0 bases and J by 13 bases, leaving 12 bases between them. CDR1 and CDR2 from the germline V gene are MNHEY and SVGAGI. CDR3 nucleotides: TGTGCCAGCAGTTACTCGAAAGGGGATCCCACCTTC. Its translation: CASSYSKGDPTF.

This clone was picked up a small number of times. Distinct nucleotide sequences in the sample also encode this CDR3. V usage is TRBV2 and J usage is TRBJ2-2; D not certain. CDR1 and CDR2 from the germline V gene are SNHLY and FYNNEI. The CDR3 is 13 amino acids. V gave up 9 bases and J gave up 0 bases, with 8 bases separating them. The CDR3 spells CASSPTNTGELFF. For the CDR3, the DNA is TGTGCCAGTTCGCCCACGAACACCGGGGAGCTGTTTTTT.

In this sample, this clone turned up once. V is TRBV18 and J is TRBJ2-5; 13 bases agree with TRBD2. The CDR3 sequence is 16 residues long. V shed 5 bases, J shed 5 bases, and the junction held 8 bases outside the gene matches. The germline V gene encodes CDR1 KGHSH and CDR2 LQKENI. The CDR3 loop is CASSGLAGELLETQYF. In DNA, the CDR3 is TGTGCCAGCTCAGGACTAGCGGGGGAGCTTCTCGAGACCCAGTACTTC.

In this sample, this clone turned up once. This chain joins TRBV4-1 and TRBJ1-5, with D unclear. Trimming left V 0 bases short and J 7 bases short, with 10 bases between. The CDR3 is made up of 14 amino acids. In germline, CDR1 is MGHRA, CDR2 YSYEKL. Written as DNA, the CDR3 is TGCGCCAGCAGCCAAGATAAGGGTAGCCAGCCCCAGCATTTT. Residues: CASSQDKGSQPQHF.

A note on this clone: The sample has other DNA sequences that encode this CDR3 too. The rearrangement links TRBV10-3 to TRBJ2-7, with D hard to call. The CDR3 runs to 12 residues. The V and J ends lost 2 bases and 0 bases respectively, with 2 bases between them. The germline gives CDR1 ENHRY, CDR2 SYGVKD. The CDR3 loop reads CAISETSYEQYF. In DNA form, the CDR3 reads TGTGCCATCAGTGAGACCTCCTACGAGCAGTACTTC.

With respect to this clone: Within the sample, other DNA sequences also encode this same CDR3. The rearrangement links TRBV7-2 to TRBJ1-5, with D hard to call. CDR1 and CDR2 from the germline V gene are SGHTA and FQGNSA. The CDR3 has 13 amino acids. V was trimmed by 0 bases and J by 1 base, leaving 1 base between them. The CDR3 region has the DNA TGTGCCAGCAGCTTAGCCAGCAATCAGCCCCAGCATTTT. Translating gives CASSLASNQPQHF.

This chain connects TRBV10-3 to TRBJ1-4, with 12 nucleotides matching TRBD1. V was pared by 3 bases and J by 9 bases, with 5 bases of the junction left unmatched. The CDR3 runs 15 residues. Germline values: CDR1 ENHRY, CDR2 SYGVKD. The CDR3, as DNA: TGTGCCATCAGTGATCCCGGGACAGGGGGCCAAAAACTGTTTTTT. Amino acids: CAISDPGTGGQKLFF.

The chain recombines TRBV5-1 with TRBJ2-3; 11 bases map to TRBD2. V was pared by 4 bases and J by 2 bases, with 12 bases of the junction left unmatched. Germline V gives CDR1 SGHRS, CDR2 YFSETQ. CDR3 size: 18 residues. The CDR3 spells CASSLGSGGALFTDTQYF. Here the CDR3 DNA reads TGCGCCAGCAGCCTGGGTAGCGGGGGGGCCCTATTCACAGATACGCAGTATTTT.

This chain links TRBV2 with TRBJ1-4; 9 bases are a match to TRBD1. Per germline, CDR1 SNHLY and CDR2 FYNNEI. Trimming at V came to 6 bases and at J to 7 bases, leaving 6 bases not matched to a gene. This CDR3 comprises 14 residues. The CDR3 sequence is CASSEQGAIEKLFF. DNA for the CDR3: TGTGCCAGCAGCGAACAGGGGGCTATTGAAAAACTGTTTTTT.

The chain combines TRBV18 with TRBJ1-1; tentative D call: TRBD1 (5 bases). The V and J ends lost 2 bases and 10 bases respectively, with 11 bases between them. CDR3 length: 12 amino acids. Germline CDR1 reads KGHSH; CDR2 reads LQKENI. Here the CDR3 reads CASSPAAGRAFF. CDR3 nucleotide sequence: TGTGCCAGCTCACCAGCGGCAGGGAGAGCTTTCTTT.

CDR3 in DNA: TGTGCCAGCCGGGGACTAGGTTACACCGGGGAGCTGTTTTTT. It encodes CASRGLGYTGELFF. The rearrangement joins TRBV19 to TRBJ2-2, with TRBD2 identical over 8 bases. The J segment lost 3 bases and the V segment lost 9 bases, leaving 6 bases of the junction unmatched. Germline assignment: CDR1 LNHDA and CDR2 SQIVND (reference sequence). There are 14 residues in the CDR3. Filled out from reference TRBV19 and TRBJ2-2, the complete variable domain reads DGGITQSPKYLFRKEGQNVTLSCEQNLNHDAMYWYRQDPGQGLRLIYYSQIVNDFQKGDIAEGYSVSREKKESFPLTVTSAQKNPTAFYLCASRGLGYTGELFFGEGSRLTVL.

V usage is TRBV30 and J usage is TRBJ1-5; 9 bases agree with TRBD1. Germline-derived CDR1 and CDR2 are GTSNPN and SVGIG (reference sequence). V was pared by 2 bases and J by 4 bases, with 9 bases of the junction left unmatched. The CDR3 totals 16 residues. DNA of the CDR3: TGTGCCTGGAGTAGACCCGGGACAGGGTTAAATCAGCCCCAGCATTTT. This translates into CAWSRPGTGLNQPQHF.

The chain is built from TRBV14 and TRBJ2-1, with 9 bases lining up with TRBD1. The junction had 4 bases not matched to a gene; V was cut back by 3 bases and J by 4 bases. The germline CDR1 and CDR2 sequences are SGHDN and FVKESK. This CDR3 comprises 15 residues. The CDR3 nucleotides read TGTGCCAGCAGCCATTTGGGACAGGGTTACAATGAGCAGTTCTTC. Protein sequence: CASSHLGQGYNEQFF.

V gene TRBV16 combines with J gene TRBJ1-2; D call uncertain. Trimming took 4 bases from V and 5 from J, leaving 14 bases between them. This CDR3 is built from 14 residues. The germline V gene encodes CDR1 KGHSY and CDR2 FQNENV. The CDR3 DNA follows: TGTGCCAGCAGCCCGCCGGGCGGATCGTATGGCTACACCTTC. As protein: CASSPPGGSYGYTF.

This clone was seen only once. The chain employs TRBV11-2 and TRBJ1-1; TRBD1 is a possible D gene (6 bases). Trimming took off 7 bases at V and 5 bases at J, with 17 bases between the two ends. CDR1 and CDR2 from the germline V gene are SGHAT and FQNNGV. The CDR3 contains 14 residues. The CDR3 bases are TGTGCCAGCACCTCCGACAGGATAGTAACTGAAGCTTTCTTT. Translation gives CASTSDRIVTEAFF.

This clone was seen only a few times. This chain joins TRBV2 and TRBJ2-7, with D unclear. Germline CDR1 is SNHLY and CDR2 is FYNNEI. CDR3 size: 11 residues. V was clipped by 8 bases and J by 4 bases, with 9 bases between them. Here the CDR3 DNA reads TGTGCCAGCGGCCTAGATTACGAGCAGTACTTC. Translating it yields CASGLDYEQYF.

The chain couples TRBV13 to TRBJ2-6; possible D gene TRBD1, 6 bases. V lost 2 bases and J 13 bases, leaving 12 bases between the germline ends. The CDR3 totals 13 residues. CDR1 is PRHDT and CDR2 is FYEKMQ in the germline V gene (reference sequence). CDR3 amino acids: CASSLQGPLVLTF. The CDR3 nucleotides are TGTGCCAGCAGCTTACAGGGGCCCTTAGTCCTGACTTTC.